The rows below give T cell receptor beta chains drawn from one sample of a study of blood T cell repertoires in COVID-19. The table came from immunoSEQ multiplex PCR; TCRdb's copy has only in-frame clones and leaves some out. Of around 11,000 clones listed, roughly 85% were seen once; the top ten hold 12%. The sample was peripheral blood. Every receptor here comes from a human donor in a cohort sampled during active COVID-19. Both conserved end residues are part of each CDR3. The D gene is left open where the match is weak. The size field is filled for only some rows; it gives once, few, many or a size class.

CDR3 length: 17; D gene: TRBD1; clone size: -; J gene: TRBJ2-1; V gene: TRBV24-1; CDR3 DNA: TGTGCCACCAGTGATTTGCTGGGGACAGGGGGTCTCCATGAGCAGTTCTTC; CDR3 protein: CATSDLLGTGGLHEQFF
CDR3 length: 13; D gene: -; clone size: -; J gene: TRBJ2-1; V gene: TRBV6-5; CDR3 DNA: TGTGCCAGCAGGCTCGGGAGTTACAATGAGCAGTTCTTC; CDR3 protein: CASRLGSYNEQFF
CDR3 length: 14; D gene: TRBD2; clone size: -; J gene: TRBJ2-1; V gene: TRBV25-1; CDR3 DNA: TGTGCCAGCCTTGGACTAGCGGGAGCGGGTGAGCAGTTCTTC; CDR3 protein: CASLGLAGAGEQFF
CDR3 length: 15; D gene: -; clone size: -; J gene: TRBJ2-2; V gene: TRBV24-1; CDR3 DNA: TGTGCCACCAGTGAATCCACTACGAACACCGGGGAGCTGTTTTTT; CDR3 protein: CATSESTTNTGELFF
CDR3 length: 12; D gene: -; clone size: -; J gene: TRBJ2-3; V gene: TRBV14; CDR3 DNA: TGTGCCAGCAGCCAAGGTCCAGGACAGCTGTATTTT; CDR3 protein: CASSQGPGQLYF
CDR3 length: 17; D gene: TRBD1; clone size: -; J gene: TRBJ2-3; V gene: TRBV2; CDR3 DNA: TGTGCCAGCAGTCCCCCCGGGTTGACAGGGATCACAGATACGCAGTATTTT; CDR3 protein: CASSPPGLTGITDTQYF
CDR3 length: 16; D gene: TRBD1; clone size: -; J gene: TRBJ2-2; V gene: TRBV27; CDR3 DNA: TGTGCCAGCGCACCCGGGACAGGGGGCGGAAACGGGGAGCTGTTTTTT; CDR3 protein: CASAPGTGGGNGELFF
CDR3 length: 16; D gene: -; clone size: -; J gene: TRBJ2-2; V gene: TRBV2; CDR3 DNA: TGTGCCATCGCCTCAAGGACGGGGGCGAACACCGGGGAGCTGTTTTTT; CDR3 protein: CAIASRTGANTGELFF
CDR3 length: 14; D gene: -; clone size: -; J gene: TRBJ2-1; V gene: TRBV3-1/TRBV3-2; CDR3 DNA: TGTGCCAGCAGCTCCTCCGTCCAGCGGTACGAGCAGTTCTTC; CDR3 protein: CASSSSVQRYEQFF
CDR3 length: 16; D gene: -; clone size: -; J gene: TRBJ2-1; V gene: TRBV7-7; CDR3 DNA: TGTGCCAGCAGCCCTCGGACTACCTATACCTACAATGAGCAGTTCTTC; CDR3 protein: CASSPRTTYTYNEQFF
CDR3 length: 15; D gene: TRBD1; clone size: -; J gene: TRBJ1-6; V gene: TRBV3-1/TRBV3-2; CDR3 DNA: TGTGCCAGCAGCCTCCGAGACAGGGGAAATTCACCCCTCCACTTT; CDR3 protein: CASSLRDRGNSPLHF
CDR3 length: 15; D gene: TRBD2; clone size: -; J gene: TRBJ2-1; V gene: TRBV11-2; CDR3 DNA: TGTGCCAGCAGCTTAAGGACTAGCGGATACAATGAGCAGTTCTTC; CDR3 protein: CASSLRTSGYNEQFF
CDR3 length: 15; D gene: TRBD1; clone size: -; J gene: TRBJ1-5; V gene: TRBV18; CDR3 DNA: TGTGCCAGCGGACAGGGATCGGCGAGCAATCAGCCCCAGCATTTT; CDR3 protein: CASGQGSASNQPQHF
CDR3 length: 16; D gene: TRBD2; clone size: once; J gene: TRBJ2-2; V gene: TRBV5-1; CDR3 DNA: TGCGCCAGCAGCTTGGTAGGGACTAGTATCATCGGGGAGCTGTTTTTT; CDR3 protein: CASSLVGTSIIGELFF
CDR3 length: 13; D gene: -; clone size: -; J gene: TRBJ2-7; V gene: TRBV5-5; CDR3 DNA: TGTGCCAGCAGCTTGAGTTGGAGTCACGAGCAGTACTTC; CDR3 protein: CASSLSWSHEQYF
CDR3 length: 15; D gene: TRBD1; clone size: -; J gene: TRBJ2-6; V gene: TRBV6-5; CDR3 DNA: TGTGCCAGCAGCCGACAGGGCAGGGGGGCCAACGTCCTGACTTTC; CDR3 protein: CASSRQGRGANVLTF
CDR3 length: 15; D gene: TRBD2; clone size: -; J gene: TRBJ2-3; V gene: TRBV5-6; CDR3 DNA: TGTGCCAGCAGCTTCCCTAGCGGGAGCACAGATACGCAGTATTTT; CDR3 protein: CASSFPSGSTDTQYF
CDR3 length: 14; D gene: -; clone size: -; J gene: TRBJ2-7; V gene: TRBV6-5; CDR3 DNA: TGTGCCAGCACCCCGAGGAGGAGCTCCTACGAGCAGTACTTC; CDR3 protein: CASTPRRSSYEQYF
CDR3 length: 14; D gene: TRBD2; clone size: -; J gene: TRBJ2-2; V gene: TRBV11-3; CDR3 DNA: TGTGCCAGCAGCACGGGAGGAAACACCGGGGAGCTGTTTTTT; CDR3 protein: CASSTGGNTGELFF
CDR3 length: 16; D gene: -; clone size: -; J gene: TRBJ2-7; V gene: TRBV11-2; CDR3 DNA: TGTGCCAGCAGCTCCAACCCCGGGGGTGTCTTTTACGAGCAGTACTTC; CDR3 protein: CASSSNPGGVFYEQYF
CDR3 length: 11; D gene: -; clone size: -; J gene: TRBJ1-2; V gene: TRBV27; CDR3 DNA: TGTGCCAGCGGACAGTCTATAAGCTACACCTTC; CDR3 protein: CASGQSISYTF
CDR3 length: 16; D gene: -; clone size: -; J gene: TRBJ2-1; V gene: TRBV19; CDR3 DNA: TGTGCCAGTAGTTCCTCCCTACGGGACATCCTCGATGAGCAGTTCTTC; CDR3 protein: CASSSSLRDILDEQFF
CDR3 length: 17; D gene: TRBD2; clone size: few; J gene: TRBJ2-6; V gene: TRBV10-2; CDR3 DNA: TGCGCCAGCAGTGTAGCTCTAGCGGCCCCTGGGGCCAACGTCCTGACTTTC; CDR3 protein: CASSVALAAPGANVLTF
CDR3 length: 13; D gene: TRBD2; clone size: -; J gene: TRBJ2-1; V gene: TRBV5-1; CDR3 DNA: TGCGCCAGCAGTCAGGGAGGGTCCAATGAGCAGTTCTTC; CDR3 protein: CASSQGGSNEQFF
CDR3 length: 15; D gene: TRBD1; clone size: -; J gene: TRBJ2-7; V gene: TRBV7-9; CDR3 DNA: TGTGCCAGCAGTTTACCCGGGACAGACTCCTACGAGCAGTACTTC; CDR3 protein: CASSLPGTDSYEQYF
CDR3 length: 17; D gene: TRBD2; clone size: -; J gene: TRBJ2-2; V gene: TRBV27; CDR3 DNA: TGTGCCAGCAGTTTGGCTACTAGCGGGAGGGTTTTACGGGAGCTGTTTTTT; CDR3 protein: CASSLATSGRVLRELFF
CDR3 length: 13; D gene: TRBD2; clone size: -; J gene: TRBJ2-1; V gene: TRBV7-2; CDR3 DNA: TGTGCCAGCAGCTTAAAGGTAGCGGGAGAGGGGTTCTTC; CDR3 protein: CASSLKVAGEGFF
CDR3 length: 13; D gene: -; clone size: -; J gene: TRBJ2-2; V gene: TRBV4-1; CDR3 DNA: TGCGCCAGCAGCCAACAATTCACCGGGGAGCTGTTTTTT; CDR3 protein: CASSQQFTGELFF
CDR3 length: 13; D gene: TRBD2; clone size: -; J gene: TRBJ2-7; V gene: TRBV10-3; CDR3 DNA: TGTGCCATCAGAGCGCTCCGGGGGGACGAGCAGTACTTC; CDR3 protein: CAIRALRGDEQYF
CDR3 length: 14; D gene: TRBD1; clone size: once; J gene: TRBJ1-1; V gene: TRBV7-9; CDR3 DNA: TGTGCCAGCAGCTTAAGACAGGGTAACACTGAAGCTTTCTTT; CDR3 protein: CASSLRQGNTEAFF
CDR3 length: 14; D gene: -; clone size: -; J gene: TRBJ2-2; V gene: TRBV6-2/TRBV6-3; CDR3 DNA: TGTGCCAGCAGTCAACAAGACACCACCGGGGAGCTGTTTTTT; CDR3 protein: CASSQQDTTGELFF
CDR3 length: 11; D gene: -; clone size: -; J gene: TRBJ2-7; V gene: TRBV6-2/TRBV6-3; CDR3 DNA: TGTGCCAGCAGCTTCCTAGACGAGCAGTACTTC; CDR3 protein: CASSFLDEQYF
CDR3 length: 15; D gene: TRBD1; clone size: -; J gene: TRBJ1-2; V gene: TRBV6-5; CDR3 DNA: TGTGCCAGCACCACAGGGACAGGGACTCTCTATGGCTACACCTTC; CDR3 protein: CASTTGTGTLYGYTF
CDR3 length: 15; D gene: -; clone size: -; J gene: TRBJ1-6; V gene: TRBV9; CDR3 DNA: TGTGCCAGCAGCGTAGTCCCACTTATAAGCTCACCCCTCCACTTT; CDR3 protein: CASSVVPLISSPLHF
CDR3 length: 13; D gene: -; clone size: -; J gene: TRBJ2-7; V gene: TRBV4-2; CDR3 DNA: TGTGCCAGCAGCCAGCAGGACAACCTCGGGCAGTACTTC; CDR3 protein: CASSQQDNLGQYF
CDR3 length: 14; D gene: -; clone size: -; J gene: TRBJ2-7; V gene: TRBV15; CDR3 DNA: TGTGCCACCAGCGCTCAAAGGGGTAGTGGGGAGCAGTACTTC; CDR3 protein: CATSAQRGSGEQYF
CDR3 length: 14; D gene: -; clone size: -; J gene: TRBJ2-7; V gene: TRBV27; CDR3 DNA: TGTGCCACCCCGGGGGGGGGACAGTCCTACGAGCAGTACTTC; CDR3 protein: CATPGGGQSYEQYF
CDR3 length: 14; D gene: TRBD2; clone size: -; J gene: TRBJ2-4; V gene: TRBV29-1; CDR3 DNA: TGCAGCCCTACGGGGGGTTCAGCCAAAAACATTCAGTACTTC; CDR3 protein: CSPTGGSAKNIQYF
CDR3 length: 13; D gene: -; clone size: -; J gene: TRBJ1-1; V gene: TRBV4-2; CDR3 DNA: TGTGCCAGCAGCCACGAAGACGTCGTGACTATCCTCTTT; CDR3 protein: CASSHEDVVTILF
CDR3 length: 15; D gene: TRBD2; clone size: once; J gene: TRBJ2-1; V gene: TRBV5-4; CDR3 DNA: TGTGCCAGCAGCTTGTCCGTAGCGGGAGGGTCTGAGCAGTTCTTC; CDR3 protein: CASSLSVAGGSEQFF
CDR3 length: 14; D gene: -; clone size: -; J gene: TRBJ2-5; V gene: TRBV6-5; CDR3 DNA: TGTGCCAGCAGTTACGGGGGCGCCTCAGAGACCCAGTACTTC; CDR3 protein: CASSYGGASETQYF
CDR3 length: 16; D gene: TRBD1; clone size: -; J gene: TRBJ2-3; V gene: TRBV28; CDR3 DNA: TGTGCCAGCAGTTTACGGGGACAGGGCGATATAGGTACGCAGTATTTT; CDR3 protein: CASSLRGQGDIGTQYF
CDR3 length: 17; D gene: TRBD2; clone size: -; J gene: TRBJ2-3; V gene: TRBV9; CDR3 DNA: TGTGCCAGCAGCGTAGAACCTAGCGGGGGTGGTACAGATACGCAGTATTTT; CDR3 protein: CASSVEPSGGGTDTQYF
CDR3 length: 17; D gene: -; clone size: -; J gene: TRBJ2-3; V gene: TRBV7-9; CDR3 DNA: TGTGCCAGCAGATCTACCGACAGGCCCTCTAGCACAGATACGCAGTATTTT; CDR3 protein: CASRSTDRPSSTDTQYF
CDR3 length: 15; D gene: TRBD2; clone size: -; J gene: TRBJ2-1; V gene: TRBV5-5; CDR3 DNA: TGTGCCAGCAGCTTGTGGGCTAGCGGAGGCAATGAGCAGTTCTTC; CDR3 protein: CASSLWASGGNEQFF
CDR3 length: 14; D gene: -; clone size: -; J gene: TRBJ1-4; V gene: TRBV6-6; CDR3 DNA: TGTGCCAGCAGTTACCTCACGGGGGGCGAAAAACTGTTTTTT; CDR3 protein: CASSYLTGGEKLFF
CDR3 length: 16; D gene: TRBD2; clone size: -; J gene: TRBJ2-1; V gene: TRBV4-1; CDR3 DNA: TGCGCCAGCAGCCAAGTCTGGCCTAGCGGTTACAATGAGCAGTTCTTC; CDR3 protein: CASSQVWPSGYNEQFF
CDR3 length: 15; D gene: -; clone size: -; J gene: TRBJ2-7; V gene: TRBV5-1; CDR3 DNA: TGCGCCAGCAGCCCGAATGGGGGGACTCTATACGAGCAGTACTTC; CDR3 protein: CASSPNGGTLYEQYF
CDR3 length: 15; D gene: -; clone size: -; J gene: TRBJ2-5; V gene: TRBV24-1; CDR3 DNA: TGTGCCACCAGTGACCACGACAGGTTGGGAGAGACCCAGTACTTC; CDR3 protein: CATSDHDRLGETQYF
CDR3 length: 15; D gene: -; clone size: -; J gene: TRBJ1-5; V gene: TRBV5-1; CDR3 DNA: TGCGCCCGCAGCCTAAGTCCGGGGGGCCAGCAGCCCCAGCATTTT; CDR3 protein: CARSLSPGGQQPQHF
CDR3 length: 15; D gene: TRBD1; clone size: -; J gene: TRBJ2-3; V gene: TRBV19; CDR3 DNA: TGTGCCAGTAGTATCGGGCAGGGGGCTGGAGATACGCAGTATTTT; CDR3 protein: CASSIGQGAGDTQYF
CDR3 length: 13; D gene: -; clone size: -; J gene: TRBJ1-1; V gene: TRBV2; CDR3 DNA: TGTGCCAGCAGTGGGGGGGTTCCGGCTGAAGCTTTCTTT; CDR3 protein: CASSGGVPAEAFF